The clone carrying this T cell receptor (beta chain) was counted once. Repertoires were generated with immunoSEQ multiplex PCR, while TCRdb's copy carries only in-frame clones and drops some. The table includes 650,000 to 950,000 clones, approximately 85% detected once. Trimming removed 1 base from V and 0 bases from J, with 5 bases in between. The CDR3 is 15 amino acids. Germline-derived CDR1 and CDR2 are SGHDT and YYEEEE. The data originate from a study of shared T cell receptors in the human thymus. A further study also used this sample, focusing on human thymus T cells.

V gene TRBV5-6 combines with J gene TRBJ2-6; D uncertain. The receptor's source is a girl under two years old with a congenital heart defect. The sequenced sample consisted of thymocytes. In nucleotides, the CDR3 is TGTGCCAGCAGCTTGCCGAGCTCTGGGGCCAACGTCCTGACTTTC. This translates into CASSLPSSGANVLTF.